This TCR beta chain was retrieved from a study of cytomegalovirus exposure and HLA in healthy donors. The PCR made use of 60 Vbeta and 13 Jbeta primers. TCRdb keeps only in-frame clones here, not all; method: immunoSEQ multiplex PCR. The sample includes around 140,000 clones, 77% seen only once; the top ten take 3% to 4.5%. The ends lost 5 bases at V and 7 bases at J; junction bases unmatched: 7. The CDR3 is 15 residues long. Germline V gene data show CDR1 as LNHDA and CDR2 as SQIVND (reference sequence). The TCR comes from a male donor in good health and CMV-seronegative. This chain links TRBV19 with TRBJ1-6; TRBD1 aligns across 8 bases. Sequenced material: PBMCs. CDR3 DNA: TGTGCCAGTAGTCTCGGAACAGGGGGAAATTCACCCCTCCACTTT. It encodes CASSLGTGGNSPLHF.